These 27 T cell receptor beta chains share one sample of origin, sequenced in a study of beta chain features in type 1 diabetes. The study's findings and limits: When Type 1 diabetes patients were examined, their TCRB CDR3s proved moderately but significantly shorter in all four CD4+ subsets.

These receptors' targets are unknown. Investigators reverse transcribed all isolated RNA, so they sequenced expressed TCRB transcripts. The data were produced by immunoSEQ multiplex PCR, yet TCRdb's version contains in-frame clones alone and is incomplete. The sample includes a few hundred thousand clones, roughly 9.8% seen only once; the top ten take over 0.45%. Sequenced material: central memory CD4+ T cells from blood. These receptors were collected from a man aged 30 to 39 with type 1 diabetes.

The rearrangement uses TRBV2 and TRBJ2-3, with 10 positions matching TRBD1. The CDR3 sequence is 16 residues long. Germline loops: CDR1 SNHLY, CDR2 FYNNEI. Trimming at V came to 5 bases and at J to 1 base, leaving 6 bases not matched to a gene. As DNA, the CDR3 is TGTGCCAGCAGTCCCCTGGGGACAGGGGGCACAGATACGCAGTATTTT. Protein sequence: CASSPLGTGGTDTQYF. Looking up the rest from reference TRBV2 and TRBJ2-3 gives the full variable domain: EPEVTQTPSHQVTQMGQEVILRCVPISNHLYFYWYRQILGQKVEFLVSFYNNEISEKSEIFDDQFSVERPDGSNFTLKIRSTKLEDSAMYFCASSPLGTGGTDTQYFGPGTRLTVL.

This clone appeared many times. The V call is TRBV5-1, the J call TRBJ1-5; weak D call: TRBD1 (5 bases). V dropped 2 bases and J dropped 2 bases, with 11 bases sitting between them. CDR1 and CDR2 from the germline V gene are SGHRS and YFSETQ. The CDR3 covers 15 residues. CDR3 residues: CASSFDRGGNQPQHF. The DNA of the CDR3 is TGCGCCAGCAGCTTCGATAGGGGAGGCAATCAGCCCCAGCATTTT. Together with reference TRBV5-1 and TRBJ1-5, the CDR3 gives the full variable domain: KAGVTQTPRYLIKTRGQQVTLSCSPISGHRSVSWYQQTPGQGLQFLFEYFSETQRNKGNFPGRFSGRQFSNSRSEMNVSTLELGDSALYLCASSFDRGGNQPQHFGDGTRLSIL.

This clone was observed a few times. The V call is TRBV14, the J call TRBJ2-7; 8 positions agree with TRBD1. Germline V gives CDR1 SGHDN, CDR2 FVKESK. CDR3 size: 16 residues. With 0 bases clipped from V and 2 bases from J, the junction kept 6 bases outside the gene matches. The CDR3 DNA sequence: TGTGCCAGCAGCCAAGAGGGACAGGCTCAAACCTACGAGCAGTACTTC. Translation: CASSQEGQAQTYEQYF.

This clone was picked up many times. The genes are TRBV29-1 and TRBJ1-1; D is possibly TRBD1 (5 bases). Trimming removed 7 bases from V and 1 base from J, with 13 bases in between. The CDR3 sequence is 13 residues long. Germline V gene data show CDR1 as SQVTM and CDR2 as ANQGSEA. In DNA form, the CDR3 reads TGCAGCGGACTACAGGCCACGAACACTGAAGCTTTCTTT. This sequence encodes CSGLQATNTEAFF. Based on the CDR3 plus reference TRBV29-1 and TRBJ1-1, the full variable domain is SAVISQKPSRDICQRGTSLTIQCQVDSQVTMMFWYRQQPGQSLTLIATANQGSEATYESGFVIDKFPISRPNLTFSTLTVSNMSPEDSSIYLCSGLQATNTEAFFGQGTRLTVV.

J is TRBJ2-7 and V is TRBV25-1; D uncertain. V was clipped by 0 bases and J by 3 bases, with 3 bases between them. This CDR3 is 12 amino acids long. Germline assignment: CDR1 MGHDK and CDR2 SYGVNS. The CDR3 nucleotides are TGTGCCAGCAGTGAATATGGCTACGAGCAGTACTTC. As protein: CASSEYGYEQYF.

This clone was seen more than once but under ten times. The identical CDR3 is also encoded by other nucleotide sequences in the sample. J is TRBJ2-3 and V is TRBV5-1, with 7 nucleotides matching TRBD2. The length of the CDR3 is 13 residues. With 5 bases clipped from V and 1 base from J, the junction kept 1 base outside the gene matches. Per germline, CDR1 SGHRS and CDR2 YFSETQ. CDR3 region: CASSREGTDTQYF. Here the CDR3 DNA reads TGCGCCAGCAGTCGGGAGGGCACAGATACGCAGTATTTT.

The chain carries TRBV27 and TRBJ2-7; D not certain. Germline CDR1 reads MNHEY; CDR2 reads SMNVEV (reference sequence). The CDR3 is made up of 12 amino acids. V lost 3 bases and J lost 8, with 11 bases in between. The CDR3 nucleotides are TGTGCCAGCAGTTTCTGGGATGGAAAGCAGTACTTC. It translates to CASSFWDGKQYF.

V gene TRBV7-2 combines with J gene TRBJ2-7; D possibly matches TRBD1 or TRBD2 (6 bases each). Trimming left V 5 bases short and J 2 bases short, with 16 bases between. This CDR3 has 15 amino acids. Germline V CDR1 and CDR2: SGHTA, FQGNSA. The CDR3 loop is CASSPSVGGPYEQYF. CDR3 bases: TGTGCCAGCAGCCCAAGCGTAGGGGGGCCCTACGAGCAGTACTTC. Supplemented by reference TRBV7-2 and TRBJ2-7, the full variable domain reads GAGVSQSPSNKVTEKGKDVELRCDPISGHTALYWYRQSLGQGLEFLIYFQGNSAPDKSGLPSDRFSAERTGGSVSTLTIQRTQQEDSAVYLCASSPSVGGPYEQYFGPGTRLTVT.

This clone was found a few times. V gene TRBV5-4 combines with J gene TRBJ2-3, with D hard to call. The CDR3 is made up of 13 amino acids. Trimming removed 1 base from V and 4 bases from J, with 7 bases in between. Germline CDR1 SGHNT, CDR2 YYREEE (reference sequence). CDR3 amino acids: CASSLKDPDTQYF. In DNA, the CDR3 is TGTGCCAGCAGCTTGAAGGACCCAGATACGCAGTATTTT.

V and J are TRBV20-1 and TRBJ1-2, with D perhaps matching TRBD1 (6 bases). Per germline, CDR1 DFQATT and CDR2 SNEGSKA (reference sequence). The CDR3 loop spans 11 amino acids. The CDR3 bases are TGCAGAGGTGGGGGCGACTATGGCTACACCTTC. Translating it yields CRGGGDYGYTF.

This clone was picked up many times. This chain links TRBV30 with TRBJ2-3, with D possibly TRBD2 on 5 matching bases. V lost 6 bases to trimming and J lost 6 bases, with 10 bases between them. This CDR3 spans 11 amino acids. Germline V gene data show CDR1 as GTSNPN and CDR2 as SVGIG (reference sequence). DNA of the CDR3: TGTGCCTGTAGCGTGGGGGATACGCAGTATTTT. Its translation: CACSVGDTQYF.

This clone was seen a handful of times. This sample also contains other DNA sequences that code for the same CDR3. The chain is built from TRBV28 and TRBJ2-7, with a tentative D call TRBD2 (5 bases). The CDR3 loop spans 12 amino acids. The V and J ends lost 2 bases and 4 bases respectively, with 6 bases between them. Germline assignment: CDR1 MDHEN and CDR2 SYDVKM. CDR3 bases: TGTGCCAGCAGTTTACGGGGTTACGAGCAGTACTTC. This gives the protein CASSLRGYEQYF.

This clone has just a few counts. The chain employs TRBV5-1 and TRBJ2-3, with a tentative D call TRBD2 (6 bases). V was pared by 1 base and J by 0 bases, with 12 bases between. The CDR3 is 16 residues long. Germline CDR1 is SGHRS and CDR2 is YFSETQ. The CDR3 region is CASSLLTAGSTDTQYF. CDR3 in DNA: TGCGCCAGCAGCTTGTTGACTGCGGGGAGCACAGATACGCAGTATTTT.

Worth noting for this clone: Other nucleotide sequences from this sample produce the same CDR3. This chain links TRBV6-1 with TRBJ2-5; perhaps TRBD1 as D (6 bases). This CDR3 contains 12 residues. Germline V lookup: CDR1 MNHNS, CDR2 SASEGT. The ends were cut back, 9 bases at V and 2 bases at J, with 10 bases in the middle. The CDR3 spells CASTGSQETQYF. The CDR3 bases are TGTGCCAGTACAGGGTCGCAAGAGACCCAGTACTTC.

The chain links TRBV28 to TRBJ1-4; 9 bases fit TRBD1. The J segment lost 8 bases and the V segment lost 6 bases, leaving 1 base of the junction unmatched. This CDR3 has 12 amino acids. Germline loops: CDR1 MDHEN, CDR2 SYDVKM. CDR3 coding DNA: TGTGCCAGCAGGACAGGGGGAGAAAAACTGTTTTTT. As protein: CASRTGGEKLFF. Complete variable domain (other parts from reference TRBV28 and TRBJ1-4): DVKVTQSSRYLVKRTGEKVFLECVQDMDHENMFWYRQDPGLGLRLIYFSYDVKMKEKGDIPEGYSVSREKKERFSLILESASTNQTSMYLCASRTGGEKLFFGSGTQLSVL.

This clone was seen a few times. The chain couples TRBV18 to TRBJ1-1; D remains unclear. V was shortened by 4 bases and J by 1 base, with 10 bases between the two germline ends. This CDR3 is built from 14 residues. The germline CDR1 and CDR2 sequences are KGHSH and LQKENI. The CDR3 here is CASSLLEGNTEAFF. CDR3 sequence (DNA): TGTGCCAGCTCACTCCTAGAGGGGAACACTGAAGCTTTCTTT.

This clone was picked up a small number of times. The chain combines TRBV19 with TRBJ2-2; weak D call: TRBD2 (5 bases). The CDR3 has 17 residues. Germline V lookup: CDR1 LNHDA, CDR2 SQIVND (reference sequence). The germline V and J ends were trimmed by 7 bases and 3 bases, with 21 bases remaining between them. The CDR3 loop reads CASTLGRGGLHTGELFF. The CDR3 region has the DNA TGTGCCAGTACCTTAGGTCGAGGCGGACTTCACACCGGGGAGCTGTTTTTT.

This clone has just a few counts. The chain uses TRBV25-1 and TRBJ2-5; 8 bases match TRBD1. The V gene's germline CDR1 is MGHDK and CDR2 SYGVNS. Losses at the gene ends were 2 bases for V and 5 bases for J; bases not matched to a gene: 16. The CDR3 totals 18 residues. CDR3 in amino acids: CASSEPSGAGGLRETQYF. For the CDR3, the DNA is TGTGCCAGCAGTGAACCCTCAGGGGCAGGGGGCTTGCGGGAGACCCAGTACTTC.

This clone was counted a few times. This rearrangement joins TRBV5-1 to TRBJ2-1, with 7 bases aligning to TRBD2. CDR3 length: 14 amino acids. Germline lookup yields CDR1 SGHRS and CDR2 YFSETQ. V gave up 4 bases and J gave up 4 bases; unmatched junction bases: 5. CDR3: CASSLAATYNEQFF. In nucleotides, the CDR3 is TGCGCCAGCAGCCTAGCGGCTACTTACAATGAGCAGTTCTTC. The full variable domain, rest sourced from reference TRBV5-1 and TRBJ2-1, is KAGVTQTPRYLIKTRGQQVTLSCSPISGHRSVSWYQQTPGQGLQFLFEYFSETQRNKGNFPGRFSGRQFSNSRSEMNVSTLELGDSALYLCASSLAATYNEQFFGPGTRLTVL.

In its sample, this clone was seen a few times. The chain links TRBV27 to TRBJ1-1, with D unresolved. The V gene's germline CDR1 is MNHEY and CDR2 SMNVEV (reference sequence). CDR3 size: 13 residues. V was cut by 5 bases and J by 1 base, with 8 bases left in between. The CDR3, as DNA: TGTGCCAGCAGTGAAGCTCGGAACACTGAAGCTTTCTTT. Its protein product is CASSEARNTEAFF.

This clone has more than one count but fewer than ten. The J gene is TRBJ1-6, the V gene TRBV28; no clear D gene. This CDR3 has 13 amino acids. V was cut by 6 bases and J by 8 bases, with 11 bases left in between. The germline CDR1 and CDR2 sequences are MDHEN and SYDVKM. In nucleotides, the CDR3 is TGTGCCAGCAGCCCCCTCGGGGATTCACCCCTCCACTTT. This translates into CASSPLGDSPLHF.

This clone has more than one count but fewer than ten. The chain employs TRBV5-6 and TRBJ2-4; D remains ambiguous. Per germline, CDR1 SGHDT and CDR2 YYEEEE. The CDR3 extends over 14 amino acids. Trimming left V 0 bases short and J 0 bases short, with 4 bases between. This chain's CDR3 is CASSLVEAKNIQYF. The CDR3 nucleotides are TGTGCCAGCAGCTTGGTGGAAGCCAAAAACATTCAGTACTTC.

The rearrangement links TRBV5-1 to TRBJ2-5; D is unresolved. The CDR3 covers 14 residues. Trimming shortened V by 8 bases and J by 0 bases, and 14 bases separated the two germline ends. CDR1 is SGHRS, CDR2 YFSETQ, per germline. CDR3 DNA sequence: TGCGCCAGTCATAGGACGGTCAACCAAGAGACCCAGTACTTC. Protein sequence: CASHRTVNQETQYF.

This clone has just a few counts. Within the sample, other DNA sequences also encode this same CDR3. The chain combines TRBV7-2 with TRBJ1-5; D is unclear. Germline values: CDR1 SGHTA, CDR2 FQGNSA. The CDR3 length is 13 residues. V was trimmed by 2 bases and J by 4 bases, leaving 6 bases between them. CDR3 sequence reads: CASSLNPNQPQHF. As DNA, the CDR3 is TGTGCCAGCAGCTTAAACCCAAATCAGCCCCAGCATTTT.

This chain's CDR3 is CATLAPGQPNYGYTF. The CDR3 DNA follows: TGTGCCACCCTTGCCCCCGGACAACCTAACTATGGCTACACCTTC. This chain uses TRBV27 with TRBJ1-2; D is perhaps TRBD1 (5 bases). This CDR3 has 15 amino acids. CDR1 is MNHEY, CDR2 SMNVEV, per germline (reference sequence). V lost 10 bases, J lost 0 bases, and 18 bases lay in between.

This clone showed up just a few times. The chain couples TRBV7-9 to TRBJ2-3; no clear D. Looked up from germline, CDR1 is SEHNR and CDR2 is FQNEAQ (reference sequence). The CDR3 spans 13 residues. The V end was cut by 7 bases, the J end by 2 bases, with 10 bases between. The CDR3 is CASTRFLTDTQYF. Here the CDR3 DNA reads TGTGCCAGCACCCGTTTCCTCACAGATACGCAGTATTTT.

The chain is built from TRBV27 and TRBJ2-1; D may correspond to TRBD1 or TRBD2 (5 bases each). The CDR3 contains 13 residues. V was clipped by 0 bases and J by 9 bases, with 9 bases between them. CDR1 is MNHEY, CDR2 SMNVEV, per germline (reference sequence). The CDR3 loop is CASSLSGVGEQFF. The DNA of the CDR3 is TGTGCCAGCAGTTTATCGGGGGTAGGTGAGCAGTTCTTC.